The following is a TCR beta chain sequence with its context. Its antigen is still unknown. Though probably carrying unrecorded immune exposures, donors were nominally healthy at sampling. This sample was included in a study of cytomegalovirus exposure and HLA in healthy donors. Across the study: Earlier, roughly 180 million T cells were analyzed, and 117 million unique TCR beta sequences were found among them. Study-wide results and caveats: Specificity of a few CMV-associated chains for CMV antigens was verified in vitro.

This CDR3 region has 11 residues. Germline V gives CDR1 SQVTM, CDR2 ANQGSEA. The V and J ends lost 2 bases and 16 bases respectively, with 15 bases between them. PCR used 60 Vbeta primers and 13 Jbeta primers. Produced via immunoSEQ multiplex PCR; TCRdb's table is partial and in-frame only. This table lists more than 95,000 clones. The chain joins TRBV29-1 to TRBJ1-5, with D possibly matching TRBD1 (6 bases). Material: PBMCs. The sequence was obtained from a man aged 35 to 55 in good health and CMV-seronegative. Here the CDR3 DNA reads TGCAGCGTTGAAATCACGGGACATATCCATTTT. The encoded protein is CSVEITGHIHF. Complete variable domain (other parts from reference TRBV29-1 and TRBJ1-5): SAVISQKPSRDICQRGTSLTIQCQVDSQVTMMFWYRQQPGQSLTLIATANQGSEATYESGFVIDKFPISRPNLTFSTLTVSNMSPEDSSIYLCSVEITGHIHFGDGTRLSIL.